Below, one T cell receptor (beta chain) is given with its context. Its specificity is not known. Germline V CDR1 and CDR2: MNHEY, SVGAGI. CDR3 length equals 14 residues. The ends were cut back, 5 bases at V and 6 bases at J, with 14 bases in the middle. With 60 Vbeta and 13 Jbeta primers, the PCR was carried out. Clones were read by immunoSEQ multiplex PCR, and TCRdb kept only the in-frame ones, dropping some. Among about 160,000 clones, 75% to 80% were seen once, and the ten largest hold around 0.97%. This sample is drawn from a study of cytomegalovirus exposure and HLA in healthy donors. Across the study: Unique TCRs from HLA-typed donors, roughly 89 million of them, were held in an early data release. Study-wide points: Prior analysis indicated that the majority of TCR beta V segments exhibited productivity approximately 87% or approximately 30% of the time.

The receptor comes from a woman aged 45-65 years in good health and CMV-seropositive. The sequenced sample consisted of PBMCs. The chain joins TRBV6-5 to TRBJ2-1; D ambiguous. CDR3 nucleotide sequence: TGTGCCAGCAGTCCCCAACTCTGGGCCAATGAGCAGTTCTTC. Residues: CASSPQLWANEQFF.